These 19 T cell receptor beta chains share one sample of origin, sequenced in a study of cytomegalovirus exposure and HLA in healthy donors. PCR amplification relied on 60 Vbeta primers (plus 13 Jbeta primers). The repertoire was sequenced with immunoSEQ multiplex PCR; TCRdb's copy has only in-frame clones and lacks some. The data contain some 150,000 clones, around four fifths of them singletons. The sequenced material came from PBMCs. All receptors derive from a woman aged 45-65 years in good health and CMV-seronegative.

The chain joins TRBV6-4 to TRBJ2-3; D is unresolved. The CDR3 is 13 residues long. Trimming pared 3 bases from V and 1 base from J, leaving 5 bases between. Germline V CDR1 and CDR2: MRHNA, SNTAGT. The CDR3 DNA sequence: TGTGCCAGCAGTGATCAGGGCACAGATACGCAGTATTTT. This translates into CASSDQGTDTQYF.

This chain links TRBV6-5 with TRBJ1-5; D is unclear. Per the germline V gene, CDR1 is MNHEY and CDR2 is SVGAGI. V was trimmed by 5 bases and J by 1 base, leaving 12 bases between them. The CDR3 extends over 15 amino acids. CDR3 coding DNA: TGTGCCAGCAGTCGCGGGGTGGGAAGCAATCAGCCCCAGCATTTT. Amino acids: CASSRGVGSNQPQHF.

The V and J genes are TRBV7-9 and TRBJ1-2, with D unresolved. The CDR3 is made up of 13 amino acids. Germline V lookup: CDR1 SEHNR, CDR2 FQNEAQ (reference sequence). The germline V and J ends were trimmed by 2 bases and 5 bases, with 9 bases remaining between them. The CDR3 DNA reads TGTGCCAGCAGCTTAACGACGGGGTATGGCTACACCTTC. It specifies CASSLTTGYGYTF.

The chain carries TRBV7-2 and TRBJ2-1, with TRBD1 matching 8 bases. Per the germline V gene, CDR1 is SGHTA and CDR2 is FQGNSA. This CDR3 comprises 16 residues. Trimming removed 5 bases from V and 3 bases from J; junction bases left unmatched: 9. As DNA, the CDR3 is TGTGCCAGCAGCCACGGGGACAGGCCTGTCTACAATGAGCAGTTCTTC. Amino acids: CASSHGDRPVYNEQFF.

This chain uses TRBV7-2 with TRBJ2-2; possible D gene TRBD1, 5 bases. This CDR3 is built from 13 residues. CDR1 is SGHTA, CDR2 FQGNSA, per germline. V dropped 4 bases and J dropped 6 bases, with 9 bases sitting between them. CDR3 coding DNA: TGTGCCAGCAGCTACGACAGATCCGGGGAGCTGTTTTTT. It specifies CASSYDRSGELFF.

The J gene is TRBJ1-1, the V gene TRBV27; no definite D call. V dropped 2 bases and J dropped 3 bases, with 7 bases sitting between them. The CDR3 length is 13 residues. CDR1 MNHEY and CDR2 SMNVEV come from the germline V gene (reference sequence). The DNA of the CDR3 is TGTGCCAGCAGTTTAACCGGGTACACTGAAGCTTTCTTT. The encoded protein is CASSLTGYTEAFF.

CDR3 amino acids: CATGQSSNNSPLHF. For the CDR3, the DNA is TGTGCTACCGGACAGTCCTCGAACAATTCACCCCTCCACTTT. The chain links TRBV2 to TRBJ1-6, with D possibly TRBD1 on 6 matching bases. There are 14 residues in the CDR3. From germline, CDR1 is SNHLY and CDR2 FYNNEI.

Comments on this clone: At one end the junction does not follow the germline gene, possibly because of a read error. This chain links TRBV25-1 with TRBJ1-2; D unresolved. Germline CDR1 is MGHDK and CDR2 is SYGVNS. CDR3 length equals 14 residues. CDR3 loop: CASSEYGSNYGYPF. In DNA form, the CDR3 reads TGTGCCAGCAGTGAATACGGCAGCAACTATGGCTACCCCTTC.

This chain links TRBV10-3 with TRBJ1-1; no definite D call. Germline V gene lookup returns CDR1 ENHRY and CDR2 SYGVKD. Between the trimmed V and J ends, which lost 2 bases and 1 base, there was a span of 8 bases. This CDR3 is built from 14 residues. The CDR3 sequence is CAISERTQNTEAFF. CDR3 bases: TGTGCCATCAGTGAGCGGACTCAGAACACTGAAGCTTTCTTT.

CDR3 nucleotide sequence: TGCGCCAGCAGCTCCTTAGCGGCTAGCACAGATACGCAGTATTTT. Its protein is CASSSLAASTDTQYF. This chain joins TRBV5-1 and TRBJ2-3; perhaps TRBD2 as D (6 bases). Germline V gives CDR1 SGHRS, CDR2 YFSETQ. The CDR3 runs 15 residues. V lost 3 bases, J lost 0 bases, and 11 bases lay in between. The complete variable domain, with remaining parts taken from reference TRBV5-1 and TRBJ2-3, reads KAGVTQTPRYLIKTRGQQVTLSCSPISGHRSVSWYQQTPGQGLQFLFEYFSETQRNKGNFPGRFSGRQFSNSRSEMNVSTLELGDSALYLCASSSLAASTDTQYFGPGTRLTVL.

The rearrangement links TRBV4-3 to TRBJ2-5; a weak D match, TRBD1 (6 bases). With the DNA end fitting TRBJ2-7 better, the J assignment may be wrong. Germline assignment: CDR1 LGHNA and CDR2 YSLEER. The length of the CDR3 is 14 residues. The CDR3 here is CASSLGTLTYEQYF. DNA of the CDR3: TGCGCCAGCAGCCTCGGGACACTTACCTACGAGCAGTACTTC.

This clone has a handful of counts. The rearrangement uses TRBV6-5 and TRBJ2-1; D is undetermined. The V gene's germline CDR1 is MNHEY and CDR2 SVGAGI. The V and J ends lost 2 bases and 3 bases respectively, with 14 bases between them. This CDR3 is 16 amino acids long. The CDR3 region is CASSYPDGTGYNEQFF. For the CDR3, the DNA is TGTGCCAGCAGTTACCCCGATGGTACGGGCTACAATGAGCAGTTCTTC.

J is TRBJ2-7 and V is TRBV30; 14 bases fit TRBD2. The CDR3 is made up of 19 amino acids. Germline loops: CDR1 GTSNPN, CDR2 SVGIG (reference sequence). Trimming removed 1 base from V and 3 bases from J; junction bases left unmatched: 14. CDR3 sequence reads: CAWSGSGTSGSWGVYEQYF. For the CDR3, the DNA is TGTGCCTGGAGTGGTTCCGGGACTAGCGGGAGTTGGGGCGTCTACGAGCAGTACTTC.

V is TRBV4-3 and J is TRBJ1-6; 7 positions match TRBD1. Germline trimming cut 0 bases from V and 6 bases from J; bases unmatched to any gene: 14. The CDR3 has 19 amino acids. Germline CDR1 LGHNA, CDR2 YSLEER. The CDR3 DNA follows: TGCGCCAGCAGCCAAGATAATTTGGGGACAGAGGGGACTAATTCACCCCTCCACTTT. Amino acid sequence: CASSQDNLGTEGTNSPLHF.

CDR3 coding DNA: TGTGCCAGCAGCTTAGCGCGGGAGAACTATGGCTACACCTTC. Protein sequence: CASSLARENYGYTF. V is TRBV7-2 and J is TRBJ1-2; no reliable D call. CDR3 size: 14 residues. Germline CDR1 and CDR2: SGHTA and FQGNSA. V dropped 0 bases and J dropped 2 bases, with 7 bases sitting between them.

This chain's CDR3 is CAWPPGLAGVAGELFF. The CDR3 coding sequence is TGTGCCTGGCCTCCCGGACTAGCGGGGGTAGCCGGGGAGCTGTTTTTT. The chain combines TRBV30 with TRBJ2-2, with 13 bases fitting TRBD2. V dropped 5 bases and J dropped 6; count of bases not matched to a gene: 9. Looked up from germline, CDR1 is GTSNPN and CDR2 is SVGIG (reference sequence). The CDR3 has 16 residues.

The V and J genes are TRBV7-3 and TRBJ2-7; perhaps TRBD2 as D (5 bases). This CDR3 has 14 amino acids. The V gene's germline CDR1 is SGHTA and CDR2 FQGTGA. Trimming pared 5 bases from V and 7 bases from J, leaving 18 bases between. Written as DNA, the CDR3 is TGTGCCAGCAGCCGCGGGCCGGATTCGTTGGAGCAGTACTTC. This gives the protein CASSRGPDSLEQYF.

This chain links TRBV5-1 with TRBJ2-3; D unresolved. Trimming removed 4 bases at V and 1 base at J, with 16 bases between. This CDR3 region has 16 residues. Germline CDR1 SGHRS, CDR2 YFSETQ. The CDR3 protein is CASSHPLPPGTDTQYF. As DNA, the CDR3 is TGCGCCAGCAGCCACCCCCTGCCCCCAGGCACAGATACGCAGTATTTT. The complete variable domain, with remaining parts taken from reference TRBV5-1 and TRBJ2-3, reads KAGVTQTPRYLIKTRGQQVTLSCSPISGHRSVSWYQQTPGQGLQFLFEYFSETQRNKGNFPGRFSGRQFSNSRSEMNVSTLELGDSALYLCASSHPLPPGTDTQYFGPGTRLTVL.

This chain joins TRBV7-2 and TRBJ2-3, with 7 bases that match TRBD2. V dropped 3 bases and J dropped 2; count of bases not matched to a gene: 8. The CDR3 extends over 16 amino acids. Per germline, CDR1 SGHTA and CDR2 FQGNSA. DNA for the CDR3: TGTGCCAGCAGCTTTGTATGGGGGGGAAACACAGATACGCAGTATTTT. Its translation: CASSFVWGGNTDTQYF. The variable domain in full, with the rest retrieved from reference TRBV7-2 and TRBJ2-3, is GAGVSQSPSNKVTEKGKDVELRCDPISGHTALYWYRQSLGQGLEFLIYFQGNSAPDKSGLPSDRFSAERTGGSVSTLTIQRTQQEDSAVYLCASSFVWGGNTDTQYFGPGTRLTVL.